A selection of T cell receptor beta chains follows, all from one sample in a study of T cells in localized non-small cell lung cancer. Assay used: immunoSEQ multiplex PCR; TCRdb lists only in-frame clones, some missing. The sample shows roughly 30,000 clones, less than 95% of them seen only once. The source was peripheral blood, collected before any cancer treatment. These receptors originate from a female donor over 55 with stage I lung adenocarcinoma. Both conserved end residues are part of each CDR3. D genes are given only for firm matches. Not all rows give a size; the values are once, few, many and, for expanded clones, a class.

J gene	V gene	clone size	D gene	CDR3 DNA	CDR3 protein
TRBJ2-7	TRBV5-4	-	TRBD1	TGTGCCAGCTCGGGACAGAGCGAGCAGTACTTC	CASSGQSEQYF
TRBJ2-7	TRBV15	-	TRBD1	TGTGCCACCGCCGGGACAGGGAGTTATAACGAGCAGTACTTC	CATAGTGSYNEQYF
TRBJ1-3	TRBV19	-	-	TGTGCCAGTAGGGGGGCTGAGACTTTCTCTGGAAACACCATATATTTT	CASRGAETFSGNTIYF
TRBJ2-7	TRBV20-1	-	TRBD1	TGCAGTGCAGACAGGGCAGGAGAGCAGTACTTC	CSADRAGEQYF
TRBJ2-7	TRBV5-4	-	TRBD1	TGTGCCAGCAGCCCGAGTCCCGGACAGGAGACCTACGAGCAGTACTTC	CASSPSPGQETYEQYF
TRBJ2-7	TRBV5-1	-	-	TGCGCCAGCAGGTTTCTCCCAGGGGCGGGGGAGCAGTACTTC	CASRFLPGAGEQYF
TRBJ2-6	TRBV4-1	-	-	TGCGCCAGCAGCCAAGGGACGGTGGTCTCTGGGGCCAACGTCCTGACTTTC	CASSQGTVVSGANVLTF
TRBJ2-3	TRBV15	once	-	TGTGCCACCAGCGGCGGGCCAAGCACAGATACGCAGTATTTT	CATSGGPSTDTQYF
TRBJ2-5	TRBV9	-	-	TGTGCCAGCAGCTCGGGACTGTCCGTCGGGACCCAGTACTTC	CASSSGLSVGTQYF
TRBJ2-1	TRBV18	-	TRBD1	TGTGCCAGCTCACCAAGGTACGGGGGGACAGGGGAGAATGAGCAGTTCTTC	CASSPRYGGTGENEQFF
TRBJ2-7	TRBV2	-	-	TGTGCCAGCAGTGAAGCGTTGGGGGTTAGTGAGCAGTACTTC	CASSEALGVSEQYF